The clone carrying this T cell receptor (beta chain) was detected a few times. The record originates from a study of blood T cell repertoires in COVID-19. Across the whole study: T cells, B-cell-depleted T cells, or PBMCs supplied cDNA or gDNA.

The V end was cut by 3 bases, the J end by 7 bases, with 10 bases between. The CDR3 loop spans 13 amino acids. Germline loops: CDR1 MNHEY, CDR2 SMNVEV (reference sequence). As handled by the study authors: The assay estimated nucleated cells by amplifying reference gene primers. Assay used: immunoSEQ multiplex PCR; TCRdb lists only in-frame clones, some missing. V and J calls and clone size follow that table, whereas D and trimming were derived from the DNA. The table lists roughly 50,000 clones, roughly 90% of them singletons, with 10% to 15% in the top ten. The sequencing sample was made of peripheral blood. The TCR comes from a man older than 75 with acute or convalescent COVID-19. This chain connects TRBV27 to TRBJ2-1; no firm D call. CDR3 nucleotide sequence: TGTGCCAGCAGTTTGGGCTCTTGGAATGAGCAGTTCTTC. Protein: CASSLGSWNEQFF.